The 19 T cell receptor beta chains listed next were all sequenced from one sample in a study of cytomegalovirus exposure and HLA in healthy donors. A multiplex PCR was run with 60 Vbeta primers and 13 Jbeta primers. Sequenced by immunoSEQ multiplex PCR; TCRdb stores in-frame clones only, minus some. The table records more than 85,000 clones, around 74% of them present only once. The sequenced material came from PBMCs. The receptors come from a male donor in good health and CMV-seropositive.

The rearrangement joins TRBV4-2 to TRBJ2-1, with a tentative D call TRBD2 (5 bases). Deletions cut 6 bases from V and 8 bases from J, with 20 bases between. Germline CDR1 reads LGHNA; CDR2 reads YNFKEQ. This CDR3 spans 15 amino acids. CDR3 residues: CASSWETSEGHEQFF. The CDR3, as DNA: TGTGCCAGCAGTTGGGAGACTTCGGAAGGCCATGAGCAGTTCTTC.

In its sample, this clone was seen once. The chain recombines TRBV5-1 with TRBJ2-5; no clear D. CDR1 and CDR2 (germline): SGHRS, YFSETQ. The CDR3 has 15 residues. V lost 4 bases, J lost 1 base, and 14 bases lay in between. The CDR3 DNA reads as TGCGCCAGCAGCGCTGGGCAGGTACTCCAAGAGACCCAGTACTTC. It codes for CASSAGQVLQETQYF.

The V gene is TRBV20-1, the J gene TRBJ2-1; no reliable D call. CDR1 DFQATT and CDR2 SNEGSKA come from the germline V gene (reference sequence). V was trimmed by 3 bases and J by 14 bases, leaving 14 bases between them. The CDR3 is 11 amino acids. The CDR3 region has the DNA TGCAGTGCTAGCCGAACAGAACTGGAGTTCTTC. It yields the protein CSASRTELEFF.

The chain carries TRBV10-1 and TRBJ1-1; 7 bases are a match to TRBD1. This CDR3 has 16 amino acids. With 7 bases clipped from V and 0 bases from J, the junction kept 11 bases outside the gene matches. Germline CDR1 WNHNN, CDR2 SYGVQD (reference sequence). The DNA of the CDR3 is TGCGCCAGCACGACAGGGAGCCCCTATGTGAACACTGAAGCTTTCTTT. Translating gives CASTTGSPYVNTEAFF.

This chain links TRBV7-2 with TRBJ1-2; TRBD1 is a possible D gene (5 bases). Germline V gene lookup returns CDR1 SGHTA and CDR2 FQGNSA. V was clipped by 6 bases and J by 8 bases, with 16 bases between them. The length of the CDR3 is 13 residues. The CDR3 DNA sequence: TGTGCCAGCAGACCGGGACTCTTGGAGGGCTACACCTTC. It yields the protein CASRPGLLEGYTF.

The chain couples TRBV7-2 to TRBJ1-6, with TRBD1 as a possible D gene (6 bases). CDR3 length equals 14 residues. The germline gives CDR1 SGHTA, CDR2 FQGNSA. V lost 8 bases to trimming and J lost 5 bases, with 13 bases between them. CDR3 DNA: TGTGCCAGCGGGACCTCAGGGGATAATTCACCCCTCCACTTT. This codes for CASGTSGDNSPLHF.

This clone was counted a few times. The chain carries TRBV5-4 and TRBJ1-1, with D hard to call. Trimming removed 1 base from V and 1 base from J, with 5 bases in between. This CDR3 comprises 13 residues. Germline V gene sequence: CDR1 SGHNT, CDR2 YYREEE (reference sequence). CDR3 in amino acids: CASSLPWNTEAFF. CDR3 coding DNA: TGTGCCAGCAGCTTGCCCTGGAACACTGAAGCTTTCTTT.

The chain couples TRBV5-6 to TRBJ2-2; 12 bases map to TRBD1. The V segment lost 5 bases and the J segment 5 bases; nucleotides outside the gene matches: 10. The CDR3 runs 17 residues. CDR1 is SGHDT and CDR2 is YYEEEE in the germline V gene. Written as DNA, the CDR3 is TGTGCCAGCAGAGTTTGGGGACAGGGGGCGGGTACCGGGGAGCTGTTTTTT. Protein product: CASRVWGQGAGTGELFF. Together with reference TRBV5-6 and TRBJ2-2, the CDR3 gives the full variable domain: DAGVTQSPTHLIKTRGQQVTLRCSPKSGHDTVSWYQQALGQGPQFIFQYYEEEERQRGNFPDRFSGHQFPNYSSELNVNALLLGDSALYLCASRVWGQGAGTGELFFGEGSRLTVL.

The chain couples TRBV5-1 to TRBJ1-5, with D hard to call. The V end was cut by 7 bases, the J end by 4 bases, with 12 bases between. Germline V lookup: CDR1 SGHRS, CDR2 YFSETQ. The CDR3 runs 13 residues. The CDR3 loop reads CASSTGNNQPQHF. The CDR3 DNA sequence: TGCGCCAGCTCTACCGGGAATAATCAGCCCCAGCATTTT.

The V call is TRBV29-1, the J call TRBJ1-1, with TRBD1 identical over 10 bases. The CDR3 has 11 residues. Per germline, CDR1 SQVTM and CDR2 ANQGSEA. V lost 3 bases, J lost 10 bases, and 2 bases stayed unmatched. The CDR3 nucleotides are TGCAGCGTTGAGACAGGGGGCAGAGCTTTCTTT. It is translated as CSVETGGRAFF.

The V call is TRBV5-4, the J call TRBJ1-3; 7 bases agree with TRBD1. The CDR3 is 14 amino acids. CDR1 is SGHNT and CDR2 is YYREEE in the germline V gene (reference sequence). The trim removed 5 bases at V and 2 bases at J, leaving 4 bases unmatched. The chain's CDR3 is CASRSGTAGNTIYF. DNA for the CDR3: TGTGCCAGCAGGTCCGGGACAGCTGGAAACACCATATATTTT.

This clone turned up a few times. The chain combines TRBV7-9 with TRBJ2-7; 8 bases line up with TRBD1. The CDR3 runs 13 residues. V trimming: 8 bases; J trimming: 2 bases; junction bases outside the gene matches: 5. CDR1 and CDR2 from the germline V gene are SEHNR and FQNEAQ (reference sequence). CDR3 residues: CASAGGIAYEQYF. The CDR3 DNA sequence: TGTGCCAGCGCAGGGGGCATCGCCTACGAGCAGTACTTC. The full variable domain, rest sourced from reference TRBV7-9 and TRBJ2-7, is DTGVSQNPRHKITKRGQNVTFRCDPISEHNRLYWYRQTLGQGPEFLTYFQNEAQLEKSRLLSDRFSAERPKGSFSTLEIQRTEQGDSAMYLCASAGGIAYEQYFGPGTRLTVT.

This clone was observed a handful of times. The V and J genes are TRBV19 and TRBJ1-1; no reliable D call. Germline V CDR1 and CDR2: LNHDA, SQIVND (reference sequence). V was trimmed by 6 bases and J by 3 bases, leaving 8 bases between them. The CDR3 contains 12 residues. The CDR3 nucleotides read TGTGCCAGTAGCCCCCCAGACACTGAAGCTTTCTTT. It yields the protein CASSPPDTEAFF.

V is TRBV7-8 and J is TRBJ2-5; TRBD1 is a possible D gene (6 bases). CDR3 size: 13 residues. V was pared by 6 bases and J by 5 bases, with 13 bases between. CDR1 and CDR2 (germline): SGHVS, FQNEAQ. The CDR3 region is CASSEGVVETQYF. CDR3 coding DNA: TGTGCCAGCAGTGAGGGGGTTGTCGAGACCCAGTACTTC.

The rearrangement uses TRBV4-3 and TRBJ2-7, with D possibly TRBD1 on 6 matching bases. V was pared by 0 bases and J by 5 bases, with 14 bases between. The CDR3 covers 15 residues. Germline lookup yields CDR1 LGHNA and CDR2 YSLEER. Here the CDR3 DNA reads TGCGCCAGCAGCCAAGATAACAGGGAAGATCACGAGCAGTACTTC. This codes for CASSQDNREDHEQYF.

The chain links TRBV4-3 to TRBJ2-1; 7 bases map to TRBD2. The V and J ends lost 1 base and 5 bases, in that order; junction bases with no gene match: 11. The CDR3 spans 17 residues. CDR1 is LGHNA, CDR2 YSLEER, per germline. The CDR3 region is CASSQGASGSSDNEQFF. The CDR3 DNA reads TGCGCCAGCAGCCAAGGGGCTAGCGGTTCGTCGGACAATGAGCAGTTCTTC.

The chain employs TRBV21-1 and TRBJ2-7; no check of the table's D call, TRBD1, against the DNA was made. TRBV21-1 is deemed a pseudogene. This CDR3 spans 14 amino acids. CDR3 protein: CASSRGGRSYEQYF. The CDR3 DNA reads TGTGCCAGCAGCAGGGGCGGCAGAAGTTACGAGCAGTACTTC.

This sequence joins TRBV11-2 and TRBJ1-1; the match to TRBD1 covers 7 bases. The CDR3 is made up of 16 amino acids. V dropped 6 bases and J dropped 4; count of bases not matched to a gene: 14. Germline V gene lookup returns CDR1 SGHAT and CDR2 FQNNGV. The CDR3 DNA reads TGTGCCAGCAGTACCCGGACCGGACAGGCGCGCACTGAAGCTTTCTTT. Protein product: CASSTRTGQARTEAFF.

This chain uses TRBV7-8 with TRBJ1-1; D perhaps matches TRBD1 (5 bases). The CDR3 has 15 residues. The germline gives CDR1 SGHVS, CDR2 FQNEAQ. V was shortened by 5 bases and J by 3 bases, with 16 bases between the two germline ends. The CDR3 region is CASSQVKGTYTEAFF. The CDR3 DNA follows: TGTGCCAGCAGCCAAGTGAAAGGGACTTACACTGAAGCTTTCTTT.